Following are 29 T cell receptor beta chains from one sample sequenced in a study of T cell responses to AZD1222 COVID-19 vaccine. The method was immunoSEQ multiplex PCR; TCRdb's version includes in-frame clones alone and lacks a portion of them. There are over 110,000 clones in the sample; around 91% occur only once, and approximately 9% lies in the top ten. The specimen comprised peripheral blood, sampled 28 days after the second AZD1222 dose. All receptors derive from an adult who received the AZD1222 COVID-19 vaccine.

The V gene is TRBV19, the J gene TRBJ1-2; 7 bases are shared with TRBD1. Losses at the gene ends were 11 bases for V and 4 bases for J; bases not matched to a gene: 7. Per germline, CDR1 LNHDA and CDR2 SQIVND (reference sequence). The CDR3 has 12 amino acids. CDR3 coding DNA: TGTGCCGCAGGGACAGCAGTCTATGGCTACACCTTC. Encoded protein: CAAGTAVYGYTF. Full variable domain (missing parts from reference TRBV19 and TRBJ1-2): DGGITQSPKYLFRKEGQNVTLSCEQNLNHDAMYWYRQDPGQGLRLIYYSQIVNDFQKGDIAEGYSVSREKKESFPLTVTSAQKNPTAFYLCAAGTAVYGYTFGSGTRLTVV.

The chain recombines TRBV10-3 with TRBJ1-5; D call uncertain. Germline V lookup: CDR1 ENHRY, CDR2 SYGVKD. Trimming took off 6 bases at V and 1 base at J, with 10 bases between the two ends. The CDR3 contains 14 residues. The DNA for the CDR3 is TGTGCCATCAGGAGGACGGGAAGCAATCAGCCCCAGCATTTT. As protein: CAIRRTGSNQPQHF.

This clone was counted many times. The chain combines TRBV6-4 with TRBJ2-1; D is unclear. The CDR3 has 15 residues. V was cut by 3 bases and J by 0 bases, with 9 bases left in between. The germline CDR1 and CDR2 sequences are MRHNA and SNTAGT. The CDR3 region is CASSEIPDSYNEQFF. Here the CDR3 DNA reads TGTGCCAGCAGTGAAATCCCAGACTCCTACAATGAGCAGTTCTTC.

This chain connects TRBV27 to TRBJ2-6; no reliable D call. The CDR3 sequence is 15 residues long. CDR1 is MNHEY and CDR2 is SMNVEV in the germline V gene (reference sequence). The V end lost 5 bases, the J end lost 0 bases, and 8 bases lay between the germline ends. The CDR3 region has the DNA TGTGCCAGCAGTCTGAGGAACTCTGGGGCCAACGTCCTGACTTTC. This encodes CASSLRNSGANVLTF. Supplemented by reference TRBV27 and TRBJ2-6, the full variable domain reads EAQVTQNPRYLITVTGKKLTVTCSQNMNHEYMSWYRQDPGLGLRQIYYSMNVEVTDKGDVPEGYKVSRKEKRNFPLILESPSPNQTSLYFCASSLRNSGANVLTFGAGSRLTVL.

The chain combines TRBV7-9 with TRBJ2-1, with D possibly being TRBD1 or TRBD2 (5 bases each). Germline V CDR1 and CDR2: SEHNR, FQNEAQ (reference sequence). Trimming cost V 0 bases and J 4 bases, with 13 bases left between them. The CDR3 runs 16 residues. CDR3 residues: CASSLARDANYNEQFF. CDR3 nucleotide sequence: TGTGCCAGCAGCTTAGCTAGGGACGCAAATTACAATGAGCAGTTCTTC.

J is TRBJ1-1 and V is TRBV10-3; D gene ambiguous. The CDR3 sequence is 14 residues long. Germline V lookup: CDR1 ENHRY, CDR2 SYGVKD. The germline V and J ends were trimmed by 8 bases and 2 bases, with 15 bases remaining between them. The CDR3 region has the DNA TGTGCCATCCGCCAGGCGGCTGCCAACACTGAAGCTTTCTTT. Translation: CAIRQAAANTEAFF.

This sequence joins TRBV5-1 and TRBJ1-1; D not certain. CDR3 size: 14 residues. Germline CDR1 reads SGHRS; CDR2 reads YFSETQ. Trimming pared 1 base from V and 5 bases from J, leaving 12 bases between. CDR3 nucleotide sequence: TGCGCCAGCAGCTTGAGGCCAGGACGGACTGAAGCTTTCTTT. Encoded protein: CASSLRPGRTEAFF.

The CDR3 region has the DNA TGTGCCAGCAGAGGACTGCCTCTAGCCAAAAACATTCAGTACTTC. Translating gives CASRGLPLAKNIQYF. The chain links TRBV2 to TRBJ2-4; possible D gene TRBD2, 5 bases. Trimming shortened V by 6 bases and J by 0 bases, and 12 bases separated the two germline ends. Germline lookup yields CDR1 SNHLY and CDR2 FYNNEI. The CDR3 length is 15 residues.

This chain joins TRBV19 and TRBJ2-1; no clear D gene. Germline V gene data show CDR1 as LNHDA and CDR2 as SQIVND (reference sequence). Trimming took 6 bases from V and 5 from J, leaving 11 bases between them. This CDR3 has 13 residues. In nucleotides, the CDR3 is TGTGCCAGTAGCCAAGCAGTTAACAATGAGCAGTTCTTC. Translating it yields CASSQAVNNEQFF.

This chain uses TRBV7-9 with TRBJ2-7; no definite D call. Germline CDR1 is SEHNR and CDR2 is FQNEAQ (reference sequence). The CDR3 runs 17 residues. Trimming removed 1 base from V and 2 bases from J, with 18 bases in between. The CDR3 reads CASSLGSTSIETYEQYV. The CDR3 bases are TGTGCCAGCAGCTTAGGCTCTACCTCCATAGAGACCTACGAGCAGTACGTC.

V usage is TRBV2 and J usage is TRBJ1-2; the D is unclear. This CDR3 contains 18 residues. V gave up 6 bases and J gave up 4 bases, with 27 bases separating them. CDR1 is SNHLY, CDR2 FYNNEI, per germline. DNA of the CDR3: TGTGCCAGCAGCCTTATACATGGACTCGGAGAGGGCTCCTATGGCTACACCTTC. This translates into CASSLIHGLGEGSYGYTF.

The V and J genes are TRBV10-3 and TRBJ2-7, with TRBD2 identical over 7 bases. The CDR3 consists of 13 residues. Per germline, CDR1 ENHRY and CDR2 SYGVKD. The V gene end was trimmed by 4 bases and the J gene end by 3 bases; junction bases not matched to a gene: 3. The CDR3 region has the DNA TGTGCCATCAGTGGGGGGGGTGGCTACGAGCAGTACGTC. It is translated as CAISGGGGYEQYV.

This clone was observed once. CDR3 nucleotide sequence: TGTGCCAGCAGTGATGAAGCGGGGGGGCGGAATGAGCAGTTCTTC. It translates to CASSDEAGGRNEQFF. The V gene is TRBV2, the J gene TRBJ2-1; TRBD2 aligns across 10 bases. The CDR3 contains 15 residues. Germline trimming cut 3 bases from V and 7 bases from J; bases unmatched to any gene: 6. Looked up from germline, CDR1 is SNHLY and CDR2 is FYNNEI. The full variable domain, with the rest looked up from reference TRBV2 and TRBJ2-1, is EPEVTQTPSHQVTQMGQEVILRCVPISNHLYFYWYRQILGQKVEFLVSFYNNEISEKSEIFDDQFSVERPDGSNFTLKIRSTKLEDSAMYFCASSDEAGGRNEQFFGPGTRLTVL.

The gene calls are TRBV15 and TRBJ1-4, with TRBD1 matching 9 bases. After removal of 0 bases from V and 7 bases from J, the junction contained 6 bases not matched to a gene. Germline V gene sequence: CDR1 LNHNV, CDR2 YYDKDF (reference sequence). The CDR3 sequence is 16 residues long. The CDR3: CATSRDPGTGSEKLFF. Here the CDR3 DNA reads TGTGCCACCAGCAGAGATCCCGGGACAGGGTCTGAAAAACTGTTTTTT.

This chain uses TRBV7-2 with TRBJ1-2, with 7 positions matching TRBD1. The V segment lost 8 bases and the J segment 4 bases; nucleotides outside the gene matches: 10. Germline loops: CDR1 SGHTA, CDR2 FQGNSA. The CDR3 contains 14 residues. The CDR3 bases are TGTGCCAGCCGGGCGACAGGGTCATTCTATGGCTACACCTTC. Protein product: CASRATGSFYGYTF.

The chain combines TRBV19 with TRBJ2-1, with 7 bases fitting TRBD2. V shed 0 bases, J shed 8 bases, and the junction held 1 base outside the gene matches. This CDR3 is 13 amino acids long. The germline V gene has CDR1 LNHDA and CDR2 SQIVND (reference sequence). The CDR3: CASSIDGRDEQFF. The CDR3 DNA is TGTGCCAGTAGTATAGATGGGAGGGATGAGCAGTTCTTC.

The chain links TRBV6-2 or TRBV6-3 to TRBJ2-7, with 10 positions matching TRBD2. The J segment lost 2 bases and the V segment lost 3 bases, leaving 4 bases of the junction unmatched. The CDR3 sequence is 15 residues long. Germline V gene sequence: CDR1 MNHEY, CDR2 SVGEGT. CDR3 protein: CASSYPSGSAYEQYF. CDR3 sequence (DNA): TGTGCCAGCAGTTATCCTAGCGGGAGCGCCTACGAGCAGTACTTC.

The chain employs TRBV27 and TRBJ1-1; D is perhaps TRBD1 (5 bases). The CDR3 loop spans 16 amino acids. The ends were cut back, 6 bases at V and 1 base at J, with 18 bases in the middle. Germline assignment: CDR1 MNHEY and CDR2 SMNVEV (reference sequence). For the CDR3, the DNA is TGTGCCAGCAGGACGCTGGAGTTGGGGGGGAACACTGAAGCTTTCTTT. This translates into CASRTLELGGNTEAFF.

This clone showed up just once. V is TRBV27 and J is TRBJ1-1, with D possibly being TRBD1 (6 bases). This CDR3 is built from 15 residues. Trimming stripped 3 bases from V and 1 base from J, with 12 bases between. In germline, CDR1 is MNHEY, CDR2 SMNVEV (reference sequence). This CDR3 reads CASSFGATGNTEAFF. The CDR3 DNA reads TGTGCCAGCAGTTTTGGGGCGACAGGGAACACTGAAGCTTTCTTT.

V and J are TRBV7-9 and TRBJ1-6; unclear D gene. Germline CDR1 SEHNR, CDR2 FQNEAQ (reference sequence). V shed 3 bases and J shed 0 bases, with 6 bases lying between them. This CDR3 contains 15 residues. The CDR3 DNA reads as TGTGCCAGCAGCTTTGGGAGCTCCTATAATTCACCCCTCCACTTT. It codes for CASSFGSSYNSPLHF.

The V gene is TRBV2, the J gene TRBJ1-2; D ambiguous. Germline loops: CDR1 SNHLY, CDR2 FYNNEI. The CDR3 spans 11 residues. V was cut by 11 bases and J by 3 bases, with 10 bases left in between. Written as DNA, the CDR3 is TGTGCCTTAGGAGGTGACTATGGCTACACCTTC. Encoded protein: CALGGDYGYTF.

The gene calls are TRBV11-2 and TRBJ2-1; no reliable D call. The germline V gene has CDR1 SGHAT and CDR2 FQNNGV. The V and J ends lost 5 bases and 1 base respectively, with 6 bases between them. The CDR3 consists of 13 residues. CDR3 amino acids: CASSPPSYNEQFF. The CDR3 nucleotides read TGTGCCAGCAGCCCTCCGTCCTACAATGAGCAGTTCTTC.

CDR3 in amino acids: CASSLRSEQYF. CDR3 coding DNA: TGTGCCAGCAGTCTTAGAAGCGAGCAGTACTTC. The chain recombines TRBV6-5 with TRBJ2-7; D remains unclear. Germline V gene lookup returns CDR1 MNHEY and CDR2 SVGAGI. With 5 bases removed from V and 6 bases from J, the gap between germline ends came to 8 bases. CDR3 length equals 11 residues.

The chain is built from TRBV28 and TRBJ1-2, with 9 positions matching TRBD1. Germline CDR1 is MDHEN and CDR2 is SYDVKM. V lost 6 bases, J lost 6 bases, and 5 bases stayed unmatched. The CDR3 covers 13 residues. CDR3 residues: CASSRTGVHGYTF. The CDR3 DNA is TGTGCCAGCAGCCGGACAGGGGTTCATGGCTACACCTTC.

This clone was observed a few times. The rearrangement links TRBV7-6 to TRBJ2-1, with 11 nucleotides matching TRBD1. Germline lookup yields CDR1 SGHVS and CDR2 FNYEAQ. CDR3 length: 16 amino acids. V trimming: 3 bases; J trimming: 3 bases; junction bases outside the gene matches: 4. CDR3 sequence reads: CASSLAGTGGYNEQFF. In nucleotides, the CDR3 is TGTGCCAGCAGCTTGGCCGGGACAGGGGGCTACAATGAGCAGTTCTTC. The full variable domain, completed using reference TRBV7-6 and TRBJ2-1, is GAGVSQSPRYKVTKRGQDVALRCDPISGHVSLYWYRQALGQGPEFLTYFNYEAQQDKSGLPNDRFSAERPEGSISTLTIQRTEQRDSAMYRCASSLAGTGGYNEQFFGPGTRLTVL.

V and J are TRBV19 and TRBJ1-2; D remains unclear. Germline CDR1 reads LNHDA; CDR2 reads SQIVND (reference sequence). Between the trimmed V and J ends, which lost 7 bases and 2 bases, there was a span of 8 bases. The CDR3 totals 12 residues. The CDR3, as DNA: TGTGCCAGTACGGCGGGGAACTATGGCTACACCTTC. Its translation is CASTAGNYGYTF.

The chain joins TRBV7-2 to TRBJ1-4; D possibly corresponds to TRBD1 (6 bases). The CDR3 has 16 amino acids. V lost 3 bases and J 0 bases, leaving 11 bases between the germline ends. CDR1 and CDR2 (germline): SGHTA, FQGNSA. The chain's CDR3 is CASSFMGGSTNEKLFF. As DNA, the CDR3 is TGTGCCAGCAGCTTCATGGGGGGCTCAACTAATGAAAAACTGTTTTTT.

This rearrangement joins TRBV9 to TRBJ1-4; D ambiguous. Germline loops: CDR1 SGDLS, CDR2 YYNGEE. V dropped 0 bases and J dropped 8 bases, with 17 bases sitting between them. This CDR3 is 16 amino acids long. The chain's CDR3 is CASSVDAMGEPEKLFF. Written as DNA, the CDR3 is TGTGCCAGCAGCGTAGATGCCATGGGAGAGCCCGAAAAACTGTTTTTT.

The chain is built from TRBV5-5 and TRBJ2-3; unclear D gene. V was shortened by 0 bases and J by 0 bases, with 11 bases between the two germline ends. The germline gives CDR1 SGHKS, CDR2 YYEKEE (reference sequence). There are 16 residues in the CDR3. The CDR3 region is CASSLVTLTSTDTQYF. The CDR3 nucleotides are TGTGCCAGCAGCTTGGTCACACTGACTAGCACAGATACGCAGTATTTT.